Listed below are T cell receptor beta chains from one sample, sequenced in a study of blood T cell repertoires in COVID-19. Libraries were prepared by immunoSEQ multiplex PCR; TCRdb keeps only in-frame clonotypes and omits some of them. The sample has more than 300,000 clones; around 87% are singletons. Sequenced input: peripheral blood. The source is a woman in her thirties with COVID-19, enrolled during active disease. CDR3s include the opening cysteine and the closing phenylalanine or tryptophan. A D gene is named only where the DNA matches it firmly. Clone size is shown for a subset of rows, as once, few, many or a class of expanded clone.

D: .
J: TRBJ2-3
V: TRBV4-3
size: .
DNA: TGCGCCAGCAGCCAAGATCTGTACAGGGTTTTGAATACGCAGTATTTT
CDR3: CASSQDLYRVLNTQYF

D: .
J: TRBJ2-7
V: TRBV5-4
size: .
DNA: TGTGCCAGCAGCTTATACCCGGGGTCCTACGAGCAGTACTTC
CDR3: CASSLYPGSYEQYF

D: .
J: TRBJ1-2
V: TRBV2
size: .
DNA: TGTGCCAGCAGGAAAGACGACAGTTTCTATGGCTACACCTTC
CDR3: CASRKDDSFYGYTF

D: .
J: TRBJ1-1
V: TRBV2
size: .
DNA: TGTGCCAGCAGTGGAGCGGGACAAGAGAACACTGAAGCTTTCTTT
CDR3: CASSGAGQENTEAFF

D: .
J: TRBJ1-2
V: TRBV7-2
size: .
DNA: TGTGCCAGCAGCTCCCGTCCCAACTATGGCTACACCTTC
CDR3: CASSSRPNYGYTF

D: .
J: TRBJ1-5
V: TRBV18
size: .
DNA: TGTGCCAGCTCCCCTTCGGGGGATCAGCCCCAGCATTTT
CDR3: CASSPSGDQPQHF

D: TRBD1
J: TRBJ2-2
V: TRBV30
size: .
DNA: TGTGCCTGGACCAAACGGACAGGGGTTGGCGGGGAGCTGTTTTTT
CDR3: CAWTKRTGVGGELFF

D: .
J: TRBJ2-7
V: TRBV7-9
size: .
DNA: TGTGCCAGCAGTCTAGACAGACTTAGCTCCTACGAGCAGTACTTC
CDR3: CASSLDRLSSYEQYF

D: TRBD2
J: TRBJ2-7
V: TRBV19
size: .
DNA: TGTGCCAGTAGTCTTGGACTAGCGGGTGCCCCCTACGAGCAGTACTTC
CDR3: CASSLGLAGAPYEQYF

D: .
J: TRBJ1-1
V: TRBV9
size: .
DNA: TGTGCCAGCAGCGCGCAGACAGTGAACACTGAAGCTTTCTTT
CDR3: CASSAQTVNTEAFF

D: .
J: TRBJ2-2
V: TRBV5-1
size: .
DNA: TGCGCCAGCAGCTTTGGGCAGGGATCCGGGGAGCTGTTTTTT
CDR3: CASSFGQGSGELFF

D: TRBD2
J: TRBJ2-7
V: TRBV3-1/TRBV3-2
size: .
DNA: TGTGCCAGCAGCCAAGTCCCAGCGGGAGGGGGTGAGCAGTACTTC
CDR3: CASSQVPAGGGEQYF

D: TRBD2
J: TRBJ2-5
V: TRBV7-9
size: .
DNA: TGTGCCAGCAGCTTAGCGCCCACTAGCGGGCGAGAGACCCAGTACTTC
CDR3: CASSLAPTSGRETQYF

D: .
J: TRBJ1-6
V: TRBV14
size: .
DNA: TGTGCCAGCAGCCAAGGGCAGGGTCGTAATTCACCCCTCCACTTT
CDR3: CASSQGQGRNSPLHF

D: TRBD2
J: TRBJ2-7
V: TRBV7-2
size: once
DNA: TGTGCCAGCAGCTTAGTGGCGGGAGTAAACTACGAGCAGTACTTC
CDR3: CASSLVAGVNYEQYF

D: .
J: TRBJ2-5
V: TRBV28
size: .
DNA: TGTGCCAGCACCTCAGAGACCCAGTACTTC
CDR3: CASTSETQYF

D: .
J: TRBJ1-1
V: TRBV27
size: once
DNA: TGTGCCAGCAGCCCGACTAAAACGGGGACTGAAGCTTTCTTT
CDR3: CASSPTKTGTEAFF

D: .
J: TRBJ1-1
V: TRBV19
size: .
DNA: TGTGCCACCACCCCTGGGGCGGCGAACACTGAAGCTTTCTTT
CDR3: CATTPGAANTEAFF

D: TRBD2
J: TRBJ2-3
V: TRBV11-2
size: .
DNA: TGTGCCAGCAGCTTAGATCGAAAGGGACTAGCGGGAGTCGATACGCAGTATTTT
CDR3: CASSLDRKGLAGVDTQYF

D: TRBD2
J: TRBJ2-1
V: TRBV10-1
size: .
DNA: TGCGCCAGCAGTGGCCAAGCGGGAGGGTCCTACAATGAGCAGTTCTTC
CDR3: CASSGQAGGSYNEQFF

D: TRBD1
J: TRBJ2-5
V: TRBV5-1
size: .
DNA: TGCGCCAGCAGCATGAGGACAGGCGGAAAAGAGACCCAGTACTTC
CDR3: CASSMRTGGKETQYF

D: TRBD1
J: TRBJ2-7
V: TRBV7-9
size: .
DNA: TGTGCCAGCAGCCCAAGGGACAGGGGTACCTACGAGCAGTACTTC
CDR3: CASSPRDRGTYEQYF

D: .
J: TRBJ1-5
V: TRBV12-5
size: .
DNA: TGTGCTAGTGCCCCGGGGGATCAGCCCCAGCATTTT
CDR3: CASAPGDQPQHF

D: .
J: TRBJ1-1
V: TRBV19
size: .
DNA: TGTGCCAGTAGTCCCCGGGGGAGGAACACTGAAGCTTTCTTT
CDR3: CASSPRGRNTEAFF

D: .
J: TRBJ2-3
V: TRBV6-5
size: .
DNA: TGTGCCAGCAGTTGGGGGGGCGATACAGATACGCAGTATTTT
CDR3: CASSWGGDTDTQYF

D: TRBD1
J: TRBJ1-6
V: TRBV6-5
size: .
DNA: TGTGCCATTCACCGGGACAGGGGCTCCCCCCTCCACTTT
CDR3: CAIHRDRGSPLHF

D: TRBD2
J: TRBJ2-1
V: TRBV7-9
size: .
DNA: TGTGCCAGCAGCCCTCAGGGGACTAGCGGGAGGGCAGGTCAGTTCTTC
CDR3: CASSPQGTSGRAGQFF

D: .
J: TRBJ2-6
V: TRBV5-1
size: .
DNA: TGCGCCAGCAGCTTGACCCAGGGGAGTGGGGCCAACGTCCTGACTTTC
CDR3: CASSLTQGSGANVLTF

D: TRBD2
J: TRBJ2-7
V: TRBV7-2
size: .
DNA: TGTGCCAGCAGCTTAGGGGGCGGGAGAGGCTACGAGCAGTACTTC
CDR3: CASSLGGGRGYEQYF

D: TRBD2
J: TRBJ2-5
V: TRBV5-1
size: .
DNA: TGCGCCAGCAGCTTGACGACTAGCGGGAGAGGCGGGGAGACCCAGTACTTC
CDR3: CASSLTTSGRGGETQYF

D: TRBD2
J: TRBJ2-1
V: TRBV5-1
size: .
DNA: TGCGCCAGCAGATCCGGACTAGCGGGAGGGGTTGAGCAGTTCTTC
CDR3: CASRSGLAGGVEQFF

D: TRBD2
J: TRBJ2-1
V: TRBV6-1
size: .
DNA: TGTGCCAGCAGTGAAGCCCGGGGGGGGTTCGCTGAGCAGTTCTTC
CDR3: CASSEARGGFAEQFF

D: .
J: TRBJ1-1
V: TRBV30
size: .
DNA: TGTGCCTGGAGTGTCCGGAACACTGAAGCTTTCTTT
CDR3: CAWSVRNTEAFF

D: TRBD1
J: TRBJ1-4
V: TRBV3-1/TRBV3-2
size: .
DNA: TGTGCCAGCAGCCGGACCCGGACAGGGGGCGTTGAAAAACTGTTTTTT
CDR3: CASSRTRTGGVEKLFF

D: .
J: TRBJ2-3
V: TRBV7-3
size: .
DNA: TGTGCCAGCAGCCCTAGACTAGCAGATACGCAGTATTTT
CDR3: CASSPRLADTQYF

D: .
J: TRBJ2-7
V: TRBV12-3/TRBV12-4
size: few
DNA: TGTGCCAGCCGGACTGCCTCCTACGAGCAGTACTTC
CDR3: CASRTASYEQYF

D: .
J: TRBJ2-1
V: TRBV2
size: .
DNA: TGTGCCAGCAAAGAACCGGGAGAGGGCGATGAGCAGTTCTTC
CDR3: CASKEPGEGDEQFF

D: TRBD2
J: TRBJ2-2
V: TRBV9
size: .
DNA: TGTGCCAGCAGCGTAGATCTAGCGGGAGTCACCGGGGAGCTGTTTTTT
CDR3: CASSVDLAGVTGELFF

D: .
J: TRBJ2-2
V: TRBV4-1
size: .
DNA: TGCGCCAGCAGCCAAGATCTCTCACAGAACACCGGGGAGCTGTTTTTT
CDR3: CASSQDLSQNTGELFF

D: .
J: TRBJ2-1
V: TRBV27
size: .
DNA: TGTGCCAGCAGTCTGCGTGGACTCTTCGATGAGCAGTTCTTC
CDR3: CASSLRGLFDEQFF

D: TRBD2
J: TRBJ2-7
V: TRBV11-2
size: once
DNA: TGTGCCAGCACGATTCCGGGGGCGGGAGGTTACGAGCAGTACTTC
CDR3: CASTIPGAGGYEQYF